This T cell receptor (beta chain) emerged from a study of T cell changes during pregnancy in multiple sclerosis. TCRdb's table, derived via immunoSEQ multiplex PCR, lists solely in-frame clones and lacks some. The data show roughly 90,000 clones, about 91% seen once. With 5 bases removed from V and 2 bases from J, the gap between germline ends came to 7 bases. The CDR3 loop spans 12 amino acids. Germline V gives CDR1 SEHNR, CDR2 FQNEAQ (reference sequence). The gene calls are TRBV7-9 and TRBJ2-7; D is undetermined. The source of this sequence is a female donor with multiple sclerosis, enrolled in a pregnancy study. The sample consisted of peripheral blood, taken before pregnancy. This CDR3 reads CASSLTTYEQYF. In DNA, the CDR3 is TGTGCCAGCAGCCTAACTACCTACGAGCAGTACTTC.